These T cell receptor beta chains were read from a single sample in a study of blood T cell repertoires in COVID-19. Some clones are missing from TCRdb's copy, which holds only in-frame ones; the method was immunoSEQ multiplex PCR. The repertoire holds roughly 250,000 clones, with roughly 84% as singletons. Source material: peripheral blood. The receptors were sampled from a human donor with COVID-19, enrolled during active disease. The donor label of this sample is uncertain. CDR3s include the opening cysteine and the closing phenylalanine or tryptophan. The D gene is left open where the match is weak. Size values are once, few and many counts, or a class for expanded clones, and some rows have none.

11	TRBV2	TRBJ2-7	.	TRBD2	TGTGCCAGCATCGGGACTAGCGAGCAGTACTTC	CASIGTSEQYF
14	TRBV7-3	TRBJ1-1	.	.	TGTGCCAGCAGCTTATCAGGGGTTGACACTGAAGCTTTCTTT	CASSLSGVDTEAFF
16	TRBV5-4	TRBJ2-3	.	.	TGTGCCAGCAGCCAAGGCAAGACAGCGAGCACAGATACGCAGTATTTT	CASSQGKTASTDTQYF
16	TRBV9	TRBJ2-2	.	.	TGTGCCAGCAGCGCCCGCGGGACAGTTAACACCGGGGAGCTGTTTTTT	CASSARGTVNTGELFF
18	TRBV28	TRBJ2-2	.	TRBD2	TGTGCCAGCAGTAACCCGACTAGCGGGAGAACGAACACCGGGGAGCTGTTTTTT	CASSNPTSGRTNTGELFF
16	TRBV7-8	TRBJ1-3	.	.	TGTGCCAGCAGCTTATCCAGGGGTGGAGCAGGAAACACCATATATTTT	CASSLSRGGAGNTIYF
13	TRBV10-1	TRBJ2-7	.	TRBD2	TGCGCCAGCAGTTCAGCGGGAGCGTCCGAGCAGTACTTC	CASSSAGASEQYF
15	TRBV6-5	TRBJ2-1	.	.	TGTGCCAGCAGGGGAGGGGGGGGAGTCGGGAATGAGCAGTTCTTC	CASRGGGGVGNEQFF
15	TRBV6-2/TRBV6-3	TRBJ2-7	.	.	TGTGCCAGCACCCCCAGGAGGACGAGCTCCTACGAGCAGTACTTC	CASTPRRTSSYEQYF
16	TRBV18	TRBJ1-5	.	TRBD1	TGTGCCAGCTCACCGGGACAGGGCTACCGCAATCAGCCCCAGCATTTT	CASSPGQGYRNQPQHF
14	TRBV6-6	TRBJ2-6	.	.	TGTGCCAGCAGTCCGAGCGCTGGGGCCAACGTCCTGACTTTC	CASSPSAGANVLTF
17	TRBV2	TRBJ2-2	.	.	TGTGCCAGCAGTACCGCCCCCGGGACAACGAACACCGGGGAGCTGTTTTTT	CASSTAPGTTNTGELFF
16	TRBV5-1	TRBJ2-2	.	TRBD1	TGCGCCAGCAGCCCGGGACAGGGGGCGCGTACCGGGGAGCTGTTTTTT	CASSPGQGARTGELFF
15	TRBV3-1/TRBV3-2	TRBJ1-1	.	TRBD1	TGTGCCAGCAGCCAAGTGGGGACAGGGGGCACTGAAGCTTTCTTT	CASSQVGTGGTEAFF
15	TRBV9	TRBJ2-7	.	TRBD1	TGTGCCAGCAGCGTAGGAGGGGGCCCTTACAACGAGCAGTACTTC	CASSVGGGPYNEQYF
14	TRBV6-6	TRBJ1-2	.	TRBD1	TGTGCCAGCAGTTACTCATTGACAGGGGATGGCTACACCTTC	CASSYSLTGDGYTF
17	TRBV21-1	TRBJ1-5	once	.	TGTGCCAGCAGCAAAGGGGACAGGGCTAATAGCAATCAGCCCCAGCATTTT	CASSKGDRANSNQPQHF
13	TRBV6-5	TRBJ1-1	.	.	TGTGCCAGCAGTTACCTCAGGAACACTGAAGCTTTCTTT	CASSYLRNTEAFF
12	TRBV29-1	TRBJ1-2	few	TRBD1	TGCAGCGTCGATGACAGGGTCTATGGCTACACCTTC	CSVDDRVYGYTF
13	TRBV5-5	TRBJ1-6	.	.	TGTGCCAGCAGCGCGGCAGGGGATTCACCCCTCCACTTT	CASSAAGDSPLHF
14	TRBV10-2	TRBJ1-2	.	.	TGCGCCAGCAGTGGGACCCAGGCGGGCTATGGCTACACCTTC	CASSGTQAGYGYTF
15	TRBV10-3	TRBJ1-2	.	TRBD1	TGTGCCATCAGTGTTGCGACAGGGGTAGAAGCTGGCTACACCTTC	CAISVATGVEAGYTF
15	TRBV27	TRBJ2-5	.	TRBD2	TGTGCCAGCAGCCCGAACGGACTAGCGGAAGAGACCCAGTACTTC	CASSPNGLAEETQYF
14	TRBV4-3	TRBJ1-1	once	TRBD1	TGCGCCAGCAGCCAAGACCAGGGGGCTACTGAAGCTTTCTTT	CASSQDQGATEAFF
14	TRBV15	TRBJ1-1	.	.	TGTGCCACCAGCAGAGATCGGGCAGGGAATAAAGCTTTCTTT	CATSRDRAGNKAFF
15	TRBV7-2	TRBJ1-1	.	TRBD1	TGTGCCAGCAGCTTAGACGGGACAGGCGACACTGAAGCTTTCTTT	CASSLDGTGDTEAFF
14	TRBV9	TRBJ2-7	.	.	TGTGCCAGCAGCGTAGGCGGCAGGGCCTACGAGCAGTACTTC	CASSVGGRAYEQYF
12	TRBV30	TRBJ1-1	.	.	TGTGCCTGGAGTCAGGGAAGGGGTGAAGCTTTCTTT	CAWSQGRGEAFF
15	TRBV27	TRBJ1-6	.	TRBD1	TGTGCCAGCAGTGAACAGGGACAGACGGCATCACCCCTCCACTTT	CASSEQGQTASPLHF
15	TRBV6-5	TRBJ2-1	.	TRBD1	TGTGCCAGCACCCCCCCAGGGGGATCCTACAATGAGCAGTTCTTC	CASTPPGGSYNEQFF
13	TRBV7-2	TRBJ2-7	.	.	TGTGCCAGCAGCCCGGGTGGAAACTACGAGCAGTACTTC	CASSPGGNYEQYF
14	TRBV5-4	TRBJ2-4	.	.	TGTGCCAGCAGCTTGGTCGGGATTGGAAACATTCAGTACTTC	CASSLVGIGNIQYF
16	TRBV10-3	TRBJ2-1	once	TRBD2	TGTGCCATCAGCGATCCGGGGACTAGTAGAGACGATGAGCAGTTCTTC	CAISDPGTSRDDEQFF
17	TRBV4-2	TRBJ2-7	.	TRBD2	TGTGCCAGCAGCCAAGAATCAAGCGGGGCGACCTCCTACGAGCAGTACTTC	CASSQESSGATSYEQYF
15	TRBV5-5	TRBJ1-4	few	TRBD1	TGTGCCAGCAGCTTTCGGCAGGGGGAGAATGAAAAACTGTTTTTT	CASSFRQGENEKLFF
15	TRBV19	TRBJ1-2	.	TRBD1	TGTGCCAGTAGTACGAATACAGAGACAGGGAATGGCTACACCTTC	CASSTNTETGNGYTF
15	TRBV7-8	TRBJ1-1	.	.	TGTGCCAGCAGCTTAGACCGGGGAGCTAGGACTGAAGCTTTCTTT	CASSLDRGARTEAFF
15	TRBV28	TRBJ2-3	.	TRBD2	TGTGCCACCGAAAGGACTAGCGGGAATCTTGATACGCAGTATTTT	CATERTSGNLDTQYF
14	TRBV28	TRBJ1-2	.	.	TGTGCCAGCAGTCCCCTACCGACAGAGTATGGCTACACCTTC	CASSPLPTEYGYTF